This T cell receptor beta chain originates from a study of blood T cell repertoires in COVID-19. Study context: The samples span acute and convalescent COVID-19 from the United States, Italy and Spain. T cells, B-cell-depleted T cells, or PBMCs supplied cDNA or gDNA.

The protocol was immunoSEQ multiplex PCR, while the TCRdb copy is restricted to in-frame clones and leaves out a portion. The table lists some 150,000 clones, approximately 85% of them singletons. CDR3 length equals 13 residues. Trimming left V 5 bases short and J 4 bases short, with 11 bases between. Per the germline V gene, CDR1 is MNHEY and CDR2 is SVGAGI. This rearrangement joins TRBV6-5 to TRBJ1-1, with D unclear. Sequencing was performed on peripheral blood. The TCR was taken from a man in his forties with acute or convalescent COVID-19. CDR3 protein: CASSPPGGTEAFF. The CDR3 DNA reads TGTGCCAGCAGTCCTCCGGGAGGCACTGAAGCTTTCTTT.